Each of the 7 T cell receptor beta chains below was sequenced from the same sample in a study of blood T cell repertoires in COVID-19. Data came from immunoSEQ multiplex PCR; TCRdb stores just in-frame clones and leaves some out. The data contain about 38,000 clones, nearly 90% of them singletons. The sample comprised peripheral blood. The source is a man aged 55-75 years with COVID-19, enrolled during active disease.

The genes are TRBV2 and TRBJ2-7; possible D gene TRBD1, 5 bases. The V gene lost 9 bases and the J gene lost 0 bases, with 15 bases spanning the gap. CDR3 length: 14 residues. The V gene's germline CDR1 is SNHLY and CDR2 FYNNEI. CDR3 nucleotide sequence: TGTGCCAGTAGACAGCTAATCCACTCCTACGAGCAGTACTTC. This sequence encodes CASRQLIHSYEQYF. The variable domain in full, with the rest retrieved from reference TRBV2 and TRBJ2-7, is EPEVTQTPSHQVTQMGQEVILRCVPISNHLYFYWYRQILGQKVEFLVSFYNNEISEKSEIFDDQFSVERPDGSNFTLKIRSTKLEDSAMYFCASRQLIHSYEQYFGPGTRLTVT.

This chain uses TRBV2 with TRBJ2-7, with D uncertain. The CDR3 is 16 amino acids. Looked up from germline, CDR1 is SNHLY and CDR2 is FYNNEI. The germline V and J ends were trimmed by 8 bases and 7 bases, with 27 bases remaining between them. The CDR3 region is CASRGASSLDLLEQYF. The CDR3 bases are TGTGCCAGCCGAGGTGCGAGCTCCCTTGATCTTTTGGAGCAGTACTTC.

This chain links TRBV6-5 with TRBJ1-6; D not certain. CDR3 size: 12 residues. V lost 6 bases to trimming and J lost 7 bases, with 7 bases between them. Per the germline V gene, CDR1 is MNHEY and CDR2 is SVGAGI. The CDR3 bases are TGTGCCAGCAGGGGGAGCAATTCACCCCTCCACTTT. Translating it yields CASRGSNSPLHF.

This sequence joins TRBV7-2 and TRBJ2-7; 9 bases line up with TRBD2. With 5 bases clipped from V and 7 bases from J, the junction kept 12 bases outside the gene matches. This CDR3 contains 15 residues. The V gene's germline CDR1 is SGHTA and CDR2 FQGNSA. The chain's CDR3 is CASSPSAGGPVEQYF. The CDR3 nucleotides read TGTGCCAGCAGCCCGTCGGCGGGAGGGCCGGTGGAGCAGTACTTC.

The chain couples TRBV18 to TRBJ2-1; possible D gene TRBD1, 6 bases. Trimming removed 2 bases at V and 5 bases at J, with 13 bases between. Germline V gene data show CDR1 as KGHSH and CDR2 as LQKENI. The length of the CDR3 is 15 residues. CDR3 nucleotide sequence: TGTGCCAGCTCACCAGATTTACAGGGTAACAATGAGCAGTTCTTC. Amino acid sequence: CASSPDLQGNNEQFF.

The chain couples TRBV19 to TRBJ2-3, with 13 bases aligning to TRBD2. CDR1 LNHDA and CDR2 SQIVND come from the germline V gene (reference sequence). The CDR3 consists of 18 residues. V was pared by 4 bases and J by 4 bases, with 11 bases of the junction left unmatched. CDR3 bases: TGTGCCAGTAGTAGTTACGGACTAGCGGGAGTCGCCCCAGATACGCAGTATTTT. Translation gives CASSSYGLAGVAPDTQYF.

This rearrangement joins TRBV19 to TRBJ1-4; D is unclear. V shed 5 bases and J shed 3 bases, with 10 bases lying between them. Germline CDR1 is LNHDA and CDR2 is SQIVND (reference sequence). This CDR3 has 14 residues. The CDR3 DNA reads as TGTGCCAGTAGTCTACTCGGTGCTAATGAAAAACTGTTTTTT. Residues: CASSLLGANEKLFF.